Shown below are 32 T cell receptor beta chains from a single sample sequenced in a study of T cells in Graves' hyperthyroidism and ophthalmopathy. The TCR beta CDR3 regions underwent amplification using RNA transcripts as the source. The HTBI set primed first-round TCR CDR3 RT-PCR. Each CDR3 protein is one row after TCRdb ran MiXCR on the multiplex PCR reads. The sample shows 300,000 to 450,000 distinct CDR3 sequences, around 25% of them seen only once. Material: blood. Receptors originate from a man aged 50-59 years with Graves' hyperthyroidism.

This clonotype has just a few counts. V gene TRBV11-3 combines with J gene TRBJ2-1; possibly TRBD1 for D (5 bases). V was pared by 5 bases and J by 7 bases, with 15 bases between. The CDR3 spans 14 residues. CDR1 and CDR2 (germline): SGHNT, YENEEA. Written as DNA, the CDR3 is TGTGCCAGCAGCGTGCAGGGTTTCAGGAATGAGCAGTTCTTC. It translates to CASSVQGFRNEQFF.

This clonotype was seen ten or more times. The V and J genes are TRBV3-1 and TRBJ2-1, with D hard to call. There are 13 residues in the CDR3. Germline-derived CDR1 and CDR2 are LGHDT and YNNKEL (reference sequence). With 4 bases removed from V and 6 bases from J, the gap between germline ends came to 10 bases. CDR3 coding DNA: TGTGCCAGCAGCCCCCCGTCCGTCAATGAGCAGTTCTTC. As protein: CASSPPSVNEQFF.

As concerns this clonotype: Sequence at one end of the junction differs from germline and may be a read error. This rearrangement joins TRBV6-1 to TRBJ2-5; D not certain. CDR3 length: 12 residues. Germline CDR1 reads MNHNS; CDR2 reads SASEGT. The CDR3 here is CASSELGKTRYF. CDR3 sequence (DNA): TGTGCCAGCAGTGAACTGGGAAAGACCCGGTACTTC.

J is TRBJ2-2 and V is TRBV7-2; D unresolved. CDR3 length: 14 residues. Germline V gene sequence: CDR1 SGHTA, CDR2 FQGNSA. V was trimmed by 2 bases and J by 6 bases, leaving 10 bases between them. The DNA of the CDR3 is TGTGCCAGCAGCTTAATCGTGGGTGCCGGGGAGCTGTTTTTT. The encoded protein is CASSLIVGAGELFF.

The rearrangement uses TRBV19 and TRBJ2-3, with TRBD1 as a possible D gene (6 bases). This CDR3 is built from 15 residues. Germline assignment: CDR1 LNHDA and CDR2 SQIVND (reference sequence). The V and J ends lost 2 bases and 4 bases respectively, with 13 bases between them. The CDR3 coding sequence is TGTGCCAGTAGTATAAGAGGGACACGTGCAGATACGCAGTATTTT. As protein: CASSIRGTRADTQYF.

This clonotype was picked up a small number of times. J is TRBJ2-7 and V is TRBV29-1; 13 nucleotides agree with TRBD2. Germline V CDR1 and CDR2: SQVTM, ANQGSEA. This CDR3 is 12 amino acids long. After removal of 6 bases from V and 7 bases from J, the junction contained 3 bases not matched to a gene. CDR3 loop: CSVGGLAGEQYF. The DNA for the CDR3 is TGCAGCGTGGGGGGACTAGCGGGAGAGCAGTACTTC.

This clonotype was seen only a few times. This chain joins TRBV10-3 and TRBJ2-5; D unresolved. Germline CDR1 and CDR2: ENHRY and SYGVKD. V shed 6 bases and J shed 4 bases, with 9 bases lying between them. The CDR3 totals 12 residues. CDR3 nucleotides: TGTGCCATCAGCAAAAAGCCAGAGACCCAGTACTTC. Protein: CAISKKPETQYF.

This clonotype has a handful of counts. The chain joins TRBV7-9 to TRBJ2-1, with D unresolved. The CDR3 is 13 amino acids. The germline V gene encodes CDR1 SEHNR and CDR2 FQNEAQ (reference sequence). V was shortened by 7 bases and J by 0 bases, with 7 bases between the two germline ends. The CDR3 DNA follows: TGTGCCAGCAACTCTGACTCCTACAATGAGCAGTTCTTC. Amino acids: CASNSDSYNEQFF.

The V call is TRBV12-3 or TRBV12-4, the J call TRBJ1-2; D ambiguous. The CDR3 length is 13 residues. The germline V and J ends were trimmed by 3 bases and 4 bases, with 9 bases remaining between them. CDR3 amino acids: CASSLEERYGYTF. DNA for the CDR3: TGTGCCAGCAGTTTGGAAGAACGCTATGGCTACACCTTC.

In its sample, this clonotype was seen many times. The rearrangement joins TRBV7-2 to TRBJ2-7; maybe TRBD2 (6 bases). Germline lookup yields CDR1 SGHTA and CDR2 FQGNSA. Trimming removed 3 bases at V and 4 bases at J, with 10 bases between. The CDR3 is made up of 13 amino acids. The CDR3 sequence is CASSLGGMYEQYF. The DNA of the CDR3 is TGTGCCAGCAGCTTGGGGGGTATGTACGAGCAGTACTTC.

The count of this clonotype is one. The CDR3 bases are TGTGCCAGCAGCCAAGCAAGTTCAGGGCCTGGAAACACCATATATTTT. It yields the protein CASSQASSGPGNTIYF. The V gene is TRBV3-1, the J gene TRBJ1-3; the D gene is possibly TRBD1 (5 bases). Germline V gene sequence: CDR1 LGHDT, CDR2 YNNKEL (reference sequence). Between the trimmed V and J ends, which lost 1 base and 2 bases, there was a span of 12 bases. The length of the CDR3 is 16 residues.

This clonotype was detected ten times or more. This sequence joins TRBV2 and TRBJ2-7; D is undetermined. This CDR3 spans 10 amino acids. Germline V lookup: CDR1 SNHLY, CDR2 FYNNEI. Trimming took off 2 bases at V and 4 bases at J, with 0 bases between the two ends. The CDR3 is CASSEYEQYF. In DNA, the CDR3 is TGTGCCAGCAGTGAATACGAGCAGTACTTC.

This clonotype has only a few counts. The rearrangement joins TRBV11-2 to TRBJ2-7; D gene uncertain. CDR3 length: 13 residues. The germline V and J ends were trimmed by 4 bases and 2 bases, with 9 bases remaining between them. Germline CDR1 is SGHAT and CDR2 is FQNNGV. The CDR3 nucleotides are TGTGCCAGCAGCTCCGGTCTCACCTACGAGCAGTACTTC. Translated, it gives CASSSGLTYEQYF.

The CDR3, as DNA: TGCAGTGCTAGGGCGGAGGGGTTTAGCAATCAGCCCCAGCATTTT. Encoded protein: CSARAEGFSNQPQHF. The V call is TRBV20-1, the J call TRBJ1-5; maybe TRBD1 (5 bases). The V end was cut by 3 bases, the J end by 0 bases, with 12 bases between. This CDR3 is 15 amino acids long. Germline V gene data show CDR1 as DFQATT and CDR2 as SNEGSKA (reference sequence).

This CDR3 is CASSEERFQPQHF. The CDR3 coding sequence is TGTGCCAGCAGTGAGGAGAGATTCCAGCCCCAGCATTTT. The V and J genes are TRBV6-1 and TRBJ1-5; D remains ambiguous. V lost 3 bases and J 7 bases, leaving 10 bases between the germline ends. The CDR3 has 13 residues. Germline lookup yields CDR1 MNHNS and CDR2 SASEGT.

The V and J genes are TRBV7-9 and TRBJ2-3; TRBD2 agrees at 11 bases. With V trimmed by 5 bases and J by 5 bases, 15 bases remained unmatched. Germline CDR1 SEHNR, CDR2 FQNEAQ (reference sequence). The CDR3 sequence is 18 residues long. For the CDR3, the DNA is TGTGCCAGCAGCGATCCTCACGGGGTAGCGGGAGGGATAGATACGCAGTATTTT. This gives the protein CASSDPHGVAGGIDTQYF. Filled out from reference TRBV7-9 and TRBJ2-3, the complete variable domain reads DTGVSQNPRHKITKRGQNVTFRCDPISEHNRLYWYRQTLGQGPEFLTYFQNEAQLEKSRLLSDRFSAERPKGSFSTLEIQRTEQGDSAMYLCASSDPHGVAGGIDTQYFGPGTRLTVL.

This clonotype was seen more than once but under ten times. The gene calls are TRBV18 and TRBJ1-2; D remains ambiguous. Germline V gives CDR1 KGHSH, CDR2 LQKENI. V was clipped by 3 bases and J by 3 bases, with 8 bases between them. The CDR3 length is 13 residues. The chain's CDR3 is CASSPQADYGYTF. The CDR3 DNA reads TGTGCCAGCTCACCCCAAGCGGACTATGGCTACACCTTC.

The table lists this clonotype with many counts. The V and J genes are TRBV6-1 and TRBJ2-7, with D perhaps being TRBD1 or TRBD2 (5 bases each). This CDR3 is built from 14 residues. CDR1 is MNHNS, CDR2 SASEGT, per germline. Trimming left V 7 bases short and J 2 bases short, with 15 bases between. The CDR3 protein is CASIGTEGAYEQYF. The CDR3 bases are TGTGCCAGCATCGGGACCGAGGGAGCCTACGAGCAGTACTTC.

V usage is TRBV29-1 and J usage is TRBJ2-3; 8 bases map to TRBD2. Germline-derived CDR1 and CDR2 are SQVTM and ANQGSEA. The CDR3 loop spans 14 amino acids. V shed 7 bases, J shed 4 bases, and the junction held 10 bases outside the gene matches. The CDR3 loop is CSGLPAGVADTQYF. In nucleotides, the CDR3 is TGCAGCGGACTGCCAGCGGGAGTCGCAGATACGCAGTATTTT.

This clonotype appeared a few times. This rearrangement joins TRBV20-1 to TRBJ1-2; D might be TRBD1 (5 bases). Trimming stripped 7 bases from V and 2 bases from J, with 11 bases between. Germline V CDR1 and CDR2: DFQATT, SNEGSKA (reference sequence). This CDR3 is built from 12 residues. The chain's CDR3 is CSGEWGNYGYTF. As DNA, the CDR3 is TGCAGTGGGGAATGGGGGAACTATGGCTACACCTTC.

There are a few counts of this clonotype. The chain has TRBV28 and TRBJ1-3; D is undetermined. This CDR3 region has 14 residues. From germline, CDR1 is MDHEN and CDR2 SYDVKM. V lost 6 bases and J lost 1, with 10 bases in between. CDR3 sequence reads: CASSPQRSGNTIYF. The CDR3 coding sequence is TGTGCCAGCAGCCCACAGCGATCTGGAAACACCATATATTTT.

The CDR3 reads CSVDGLGDRAEETQYF. In DNA form, the CDR3 reads TGCAGCGTTGATGGGTTGGGGGACAGGGCGGAAGAGACCCAGTACTTC. The J gene is TRBJ2-5, the V gene TRBV29-1; 9 nucleotides agree with TRBD1. J lost 3 bases, V lost 3 bases, and 11 bases had no gene match. The germline V gene encodes CDR1 SQVTM and CDR2 ANQGSEA. The CDR3 extends over 16 amino acids. Using reference TRBV29-1 and TRBJ2-5 for the parts outside the CDR3, the full variable domain is SAVISQKPSRDICQRGTSLTIQCQVDSQVTMMFWYRQQPGQSLTLIATANQGSEATYESGFVIDKFPISRPNLTFSTLTVSNMSPEDSSIYLCSVDGLGDRAEETQYFGPGTRLLVL.

This clonotype was observed many times. The chain combines TRBV6-1 with TRBJ1-1; D possibly corresponds to TRBD1 (5 bases). Germline V gene sequence: CDR1 MNHNS, CDR2 SASEGT. The CDR3 consists of 13 residues. Trimming removed 8 bases at V and 7 bases at J, with 17 bases between. CDR3: CASLLTGQGEAFF. As DNA, the CDR3 is TGTGCCAGCCTTCTGACGGGGCAAGGTGAAGCTTTCTTT.

The chain joins TRBV12-3 or TRBV12-4 to TRBJ2-2; TRBD2 agrees at 12 bases. The CDR3 runs 16 residues. After removal of 5 bases from V and 7 bases from J, the junction contained 8 bases not matched to a gene. The DNA of the CDR3 is TGTGCCAGCAGTCGGACTAGCGGGGAGTCCAGCGGGGAGCTGTTTTTT. Its protein is CASSRTSGESSGELFF.

The chain combines TRBV19 with TRBJ2-7, with no clear D. The CDR3 is 13 amino acids. Between the trimmed V and J ends, which lost 7 bases and 0 bases, there was a span of 10 bases. CDR1 is LNHDA and CDR2 is SQIVND in the germline V gene (reference sequence). The chain's CDR3 is CASTPQDSYEQYF. CDR3 DNA sequence: TGTGCCAGTACCCCTCAGGACTCCTACGAGCAGTACTTC.

This clonotype occurred a few times. The rearrangement uses TRBV5-5 and TRBJ2-1; TRBD2 is a possible D gene (6 bases). Germline V gene lookup returns CDR1 SGHKS and CDR2 YYEKEE (reference sequence). V was pared by 1 base and J by 7 bases, with 15 bases between. The CDR3 is 15 residues long. The CDR3 nucleotides are TGTGCCAGCAGCTTGTCGGAGTGGGGGGTGAATGAGCAGTTCTTC. It codes for CASSLSEWGVNEQFF.

This clonotype came up a few times. This chain links TRBV12-3 or TRBV12-4 with TRBJ2-5; D unresolved. The V and J ends lost 0 bases and 5 bases respectively, with 13 bases between them. This CDR3 is 15 amino acids long. The CDR3 loop is CASSLARIGVETQYF. In DNA, the CDR3 is TGTGCCAGCAGTTTAGCGCGTATAGGCGTGGAGACCCAGTACTTC.

This clonotype was detected many times. This chain connects TRBV6-1 to TRBJ2-2, with 7 bases that match TRBD2. Germline values: CDR1 MNHNS, CDR2 SASEGT. CDR3 length: 17 residues. V was pared by 8 bases and J by 2 bases, with 14 bases of the junction left unmatched. This chain's CDR3 is CASGGIRAGLNTGELFF. DNA for the CDR3: TGTGCCAGCGGCGGCATCCGAGCGGGGCTTAACACCGGGGAGCTGTTTTTT.

This clonotype appeared many times. The CDR3 DNA reads TGTGCCAGCAGTGAATTCGGCGCTAGTTCCAACAATGAGCAGTTCTTC. Translation gives CASSEFGASSNNEQFF. The V gene is TRBV6-1, the J gene TRBJ2-1; D gene ambiguous. The germline V gene encodes CDR1 MNHNS and CDR2 SASEGT. The CDR3 contains 16 residues. V lost 2 bases and J 5 bases, leaving 16 bases between the germline ends.

This rearrangement joins TRBV4-1 to TRBJ2-4; TRBD1 matches 11 bases. The ends lost 0 bases at V and 9 bases at J; junction bases unmatched: 7. Germline CDR1 and CDR2: MGHRA and YSYEKL. This CDR3 comprises 16 residues. This chain's CDR3 is CASSQDGQGAGVIQYF. The DNA for the CDR3 is TGCGCCAGCAGCCAAGATGGACAGGGGGCAGGGGTCATTCAGTACTTC.

This clonotype was observed a handful of times. The V call is TRBV10-3, the J call TRBJ2-2; no definite D call. This CDR3 has 13 residues. Germline values: CDR1 ENHRY, CDR2 SYGVKD. V gave up 5 bases and J gave up 1 base, with 5 bases separating them. CDR3 region: CAISNGNTGELFF. CDR3 in DNA: TGTGCCATCAGTAACGGGAACACCGGGGAGCTGTTTTTT.

This clonotype appeared once. J is TRBJ2-7 and V is TRBV7-2, with D tentatively TRBD1 or TRBD2 (5 bases each). The germline V and J ends were trimmed by 5 bases and 6 bases, with 17 bases remaining between them. The CDR3 is 14 residues long. Germline CDR1 SGHTA, CDR2 FQGNSA. The DNA of the CDR3 is TGTGCCAGCAGCCCCCGGGGACCAGAGGGCGAGCAGTACTTC. It is translated as CASSPRGPEGEQYF.